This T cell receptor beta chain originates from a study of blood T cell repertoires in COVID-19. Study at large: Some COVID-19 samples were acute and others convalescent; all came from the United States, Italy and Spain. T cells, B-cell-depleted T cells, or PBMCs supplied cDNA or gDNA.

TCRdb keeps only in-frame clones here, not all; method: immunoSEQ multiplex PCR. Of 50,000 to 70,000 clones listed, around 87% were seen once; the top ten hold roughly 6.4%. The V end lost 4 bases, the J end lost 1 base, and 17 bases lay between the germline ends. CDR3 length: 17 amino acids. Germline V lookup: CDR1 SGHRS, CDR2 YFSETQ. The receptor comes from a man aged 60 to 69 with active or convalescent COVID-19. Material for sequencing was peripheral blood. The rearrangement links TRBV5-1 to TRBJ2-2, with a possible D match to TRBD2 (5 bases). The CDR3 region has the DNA TGCGCCAGCAGCAGAGACGCCGGGATAGAGAACACCGGGGAGCTGTTTTTT. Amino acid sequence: CASSRDAGIENTGELFF.